Each of the 32 T cell receptor beta chains below was sequenced from the same sample in a study of T cell changes during pregnancy in multiple sclerosis. Produced via immunoSEQ multiplex PCR; TCRdb's table is partial and in-frame only. The sample gives tens of thousands of clones, 91% of which show up once; under 2% is in the top ten. Specimen: peripheral blood, collected after pregnancy. Source of these receptors: a female donor in good health, enrolled as a control in a pregnancy study.

This clone has more than one count but fewer than ten. The V and J genes are TRBV30 and TRBJ1-1; D not resolved. The germline V gene has CDR1 GTSNPN and CDR2 SVGIG (reference sequence). CDR3 length equals 13 residues. V lost 1 base and J lost 5, with 11 bases in between. The chain's CDR3 is CAWSGLGRTEAFF. The CDR3, as DNA: TGTGCCTGGAGTGGGCTGGGGAGGACTGAAGCTTTCTTT.

The V gene is TRBV6-1, the J gene TRBJ2-2, with TRBD1 matching 9 bases. CDR1 and CDR2 (germline): MNHNS, SASEGT. CDR3 length: 15 amino acids. J gave up 4 bases and V 6 bases, and 6 bases lay outside the gene matches. For the CDR3, the DNA is TGTGCCAGCAGCTACAGGGGGCGCGCCACCGGGGAGCTGTTTTTT. Translating it yields CASSYRGRATGELFF.

CDR3 DNA sequence: TGTGCCAGCAGCTTTCCTAGCGGGGGCTCCTGGGAGCAGTTCTTC. Residues: CASSFPSGGSWEQFF. The chain is built from TRBV5-4 and TRBJ2-1; 10 nucleotides align to TRBD2. V was pared by 2 bases and J by 10 bases, with 9 bases of the junction left unmatched. The CDR3 spans 15 residues. CDR1 and CDR2 from the germline V gene are SGHNT and YYREEE (reference sequence).

This clone was detected once. The chain employs TRBV19 and TRBJ2-1, with TRBD1 matching 7 bases. After removal of 3 bases from V and 4 bases from J, the junction contained 15 bases not matched to a gene. The CDR3 is made up of 18 amino acids. The germline V gene has CDR1 LNHDA and CDR2 SQIVND (reference sequence). This CDR3 reads CASSMGTTGIKGYNEQFF. The CDR3 DNA follows: TGTGCCAGTAGTATGGGAACGACAGGGATTAAAGGGTACAATGAGCAGTTCTTC.

This clone has only a few counts. V and J are TRBV28 and TRBJ1-1; D is ambiguous. The V end lost 6 bases, the J end lost 2 bases, and 13 bases lay between the germline ends. The germline V gene has CDR1 MDHEN and CDR2 SYDVKM. This CDR3 is built from 14 residues. CDR3 amino acids: CASRAVWVNTEAFF. In DNA form, the CDR3 reads TGTGCCAGCAGGGCGGTTTGGGTAAACACTGAAGCTTTCTTT.

CDR3 DNA: TGTGCCAGCAGCCCCCTCACAGGGGACAATCAGCCCCAGCATTTT. It encodes CASSPLTGDNQPQHF. The V and J genes are TRBV7-3 and TRBJ1-5; TRBD1 aligns across 7 bases. Trimming at V came to 5 bases and at J to 3 bases, leaving 7 bases not matched to a gene. CDR1 is SGHTA, CDR2 FQGTGA, per germline. The CDR3 extends over 15 amino acids.

The rearrangement uses TRBV7-3 and TRBJ2-3; 10 bases map to TRBD1. CDR1 is SGHTA and CDR2 is FQGTGA in the germline V gene. The V segment lost 5 bases and the J segment 4 bases; nucleotides outside the gene matches: 3. This CDR3 is built from 14 residues. For the CDR3, the DNA is TGTGCCAGCAGCCGCGGACAGGGGGCAGATACGCAGTATTTT. As protein: CASSRGQGADTQYF.

The V call is TRBV2, the J call TRBJ1-1, with D possibly being TRBD1 (5 bases). There are 15 residues in the CDR3. V lost 6 bases, J lost 0 bases, and 14 bases lay in between. The germline V gene has CDR1 SNHLY and CDR2 FYNNEI. The CDR3 loop is CASRRRTGVNTEAFF. The CDR3 region has the DNA TGTGCCAGCAGGAGAAGAACAGGCGTGAACACTGAAGCTTTCTTT.

This chain joins TRBV6-6 and TRBJ2-2; 9 nucleotides line up with TRBD1. The CDR3 is made up of 12 amino acids. Germline assignment: CDR1 MNHNY and CDR2 SVGAGI (reference sequence). V lost 9 bases and J lost 6; bases outside the gene matches: 2. This CDR3 is CASGQGSGELFF. Written as DNA, the CDR3 is TGTGCCAGTGGACAGGGGTCCGGGGAGCTGTTTTTT.

The table lists this clone with a count of one. V gene TRBV25-1 combines with J gene TRBJ1-4, with a tentative D call TRBD1 (6 bases). V gave up 2 bases and J gave up 5 bases, with 12 bases separating them. This CDR3 is built from 15 residues. Germline V CDR1 and CDR2: MGHDK, SYGVNS. CDR3 DNA: TGTGCCAGCAGTGAAGGAGGACAGACAAATGAAAAACTGTTTTTT. Protein: CASSEGGQTNEKLFF.

The chain carries TRBV6-4 and TRBJ2-5; the D is unclear. CDR3 length: 13 residues. Germline V gene sequence: CDR1 MRHNA, CDR2 SNTAGT. The ends were cut back, 5 bases at V and 4 bases at J, with 11 bases in the middle. The CDR3 bases are TGTGCCAGCAGTTTCCATTCGGGAGAGACCCAGTACTTC. It specifies CASSFHSGETQYF.

Only a few counts were recorded for this clone. This chain links TRBV5-4 with TRBJ1-2; 10 nucleotides line up with TRBD1. Losses at the gene ends were 4 bases for V and 4 bases for J; bases not matched to a gene: 7. Germline V gives CDR1 SGHNT, CDR2 YYREEE (reference sequence). The CDR3 has 15 residues. In nucleotides, the CDR3 is TGTGCCAGCAGCGCCCGGGACAGGGGTGCCTATGGCTACACCTTC. This sequence encodes CASSARDRGAYGYTF.

The genes are TRBV7-9 and TRBJ1-2; 7 bases match TRBD1. CDR1 is SEHNR and CDR2 is FQNEAQ in the germline V gene (reference sequence). The CDR3 has 13 amino acids. Unmatched junction bases numbered 3, after V lost 1 base and J lost 7 bases. CDR3 in DNA: TGTGCCAGCAGCTTAGGACAGGGCTTTGGCTACACCTTC. Translating it yields CASSLGQGFGYTF. Using reference TRBV7-9 and TRBJ1-2 for the parts outside the CDR3, the full variable domain is DTGVSQNPRHKITKRGQNVTFRCDPISEHNRLYWYRQTLGQGPEFLTYFQNEAQLEKSRLLSDRFSAERPKGSFSTLEIQRTEQGDSAMYLCASSLGQGFGYTFGSGTRLTVV.

This rearrangement joins TRBV11-3 to TRBJ2-1; 9 bases align to TRBD2. Looked up from germline, CDR1 is SGHNT and CDR2 is YENEEA. The V segment lost 0 bases and the J segment 2 bases; nucleotides outside the gene matches: 2. CDR3 length: 16 residues. This CDR3 reads CASSLEGGGAYNEQFF. For the CDR3, the DNA is TGTGCCAGCAGCTTAGAGGGCGGGGGGGCCTACAATGAGCAGTTCTTC.

The chain uses TRBV27 and TRBJ1-1; D possibly corresponds to TRBD1 (5 bases). The germline V and J ends were trimmed by 4 bases and 4 bases, with 22 bases remaining between them. The germline CDR1 and CDR2 sequences are MNHEY and SMNVEV (reference sequence). The CDR3 length is 17 residues. CDR3 region: CASSSRQRPTPGTEAFF. DNA for the CDR3: TGTGCCAGCAGTTCTCGACAGCGACCCACGCCGGGCACTGAAGCTTTCTTT.

This sequence joins TRBV7-9 and TRBJ1-4, with 10 bases matching TRBD1. The CDR3 has 15 residues. V lost 6 bases to trimming and J lost 5 bases; unmatched junction nucleotides: 6. The germline V gene encodes CDR1 SEHNR and CDR2 FQNEAQ (reference sequence). This chain's CDR3 is CASSSPGQGNEKLFF. CDR3 sequence (DNA): TGTGCCAGCAGTTCCCCGGGACAGGGGAATGAAAAACTGTTTTTT. Based on the CDR3 plus reference TRBV7-9 and TRBJ1-4, the full variable domain is DTGVSQNPRHKITKRGQNVTFRCDPISEHNRLYWYRQTLGQGPEFLTYFQNEAQLEKSRLLSDRFSAERPKGSFSTLEIQRTEQGDSAMYLCASSSPGQGNEKLFFGSGTQLSVL.

The chain combines TRBV7-8 with TRBJ1-5; D not certain. This CDR3 comprises 15 residues. Germline values: CDR1 SGHVS, CDR2 FQNEAQ. V was shortened by 5 bases and J by 0 bases, with 11 bases between the two germline ends. The CDR3 is CASSDLGYSNQPQHF. The CDR3 DNA reads as TGTGCCAGCAGCGACTTAGGATATAGCAATCAGCCCCAGCATTTT.

The V call is TRBV29-1, the J call TRBJ1-1, with D hard to call. The germline V gene has CDR1 SQVTM and CDR2 ANQGSEA. The ends were cut back, 5 bases at V and 1 base at J, with 11 bases in the middle. CDR3 size: 13 residues. CDR3 residues: CSVCVPSNTEAFF. In DNA form, the CDR3 reads TGCAGCGTTTGCGTGCCGTCGAACACTGAAGCTTTCTTT.

This chain joins TRBV28 and TRBJ1-1; D is possibly TRBD1 (5 bases). This CDR3 comprises 15 residues. V was shortened by 7 bases and J by 1 base, with 16 bases between the two germline ends. Germline CDR1 MDHEN, CDR2 SYDVKM. CDR3 nucleotides: TGTGCCAGCACCTCGACAGTTTCCGGGAACACTGAAGCTTTCTTT. This sequence encodes CASTSTVSGNTEAFF.

The J gene is TRBJ2-2, the V gene TRBV6-6; 10 nucleotides match TRBD1. The germline V gene has CDR1 MNHNY and CDR2 SVGAGI (reference sequence). The trim removed 7 bases at V and 2 bases at J, leaving 4 bases unmatched. The CDR3 runs to 15 residues. CDR3 in DNA: TGTGCCAGCATTCAGACAGGGGGCAACACCGGGGAGCTGTTTTTT. It specifies CASIQTGGNTGELFF.

The rearrangement uses TRBV9 and TRBJ2-2, with D possibly being TRBD2 (7 bases). With 3 bases removed from V and 5 bases from J, the gap between germline ends came to 14 bases. Germline CDR1 is SGDLS and CDR2 is YYNGEE. The CDR3 covers 15 residues. For the CDR3, the DNA is TGTGCCAGCAGCGCTGGGGGGGCTCGAACCGGGGAGCTGTTTTTT. It codes for CASSAGGARTGELFF.

The genes are TRBV28 and TRBJ2-1; no reliable D call. The length of the CDR3 is 12 residues. The V end was cut by 6 bases, the J end by 6 bases, with 9 bases between. Germline loops: CDR1 MDHEN, CDR2 SYDVKM. DNA of the CDR3: TGTGCCAGCAGCCTCAGCGCCAATGAGCAGTTCTTC. As protein: CASSLSANEQFF.

This rearrangement joins TRBV5-6 to TRBJ1-5; a weak D match, TRBD1 (6 bases). Deletions cut 2 bases from V and 1 base from J, with 13 bases between. This CDR3 is built from 16 residues. Germline V gene lookup returns CDR1 SGHDT and CDR2 YYEEEE. CDR3 residues: CASSFRGSQSNQPQHF. As DNA, the CDR3 is TGTGCCAGCAGCTTTAGGGGGTCTCAAAGCAATCAGCCCCAGCATTTT.

V gene TRBV29-1 combines with J gene TRBJ1-1; a possible D gene is TRBD1 (5 bases). The germline CDR1 and CDR2 sequences are SQVTM and ANQGSEA. This CDR3 has 13 amino acids. V gave up 4 bases and J gave up 5 bases, with 14 bases separating them. In nucleotides, the CDR3 is TGCAGCGTTGGTCAGGCAGGGAGGACTGAAGCTTTCTTT. It codes for CSVGQAGRTEAFF.

The V gene is TRBV2, the J gene TRBJ1-2; D might be TRBD1 (5 bases). V was shortened by 5 bases and J by 6 bases, with 10 bases between the two germline ends. The CDR3 has 12 residues. CDR1 and CDR2 (germline): SNHLY, FYNNEI. CDR3 nucleotide sequence: TGTGCCAGCAGTCCCACGGGGGATGGCTACACCTTC. The encoded protein is CASSPTGDGYTF. Full variable domain (missing parts from reference TRBV2 and TRBJ1-2): EPEVTQTPSHQVTQMGQEVILRCVPISNHLYFYWYRQILGQKVEFLVSFYNNEISEKSEIFDDQFSVERPDGSNFTLKIRSTKLEDSAMYFCASSPTGDGYTFGSGTRLTVV.

This chain uses TRBV9 with TRBJ2-3; D is uncertain. V was trimmed by 1 base and J by 4 bases, leaving 13 bases between them. The germline CDR1 and CDR2 sequences are SGDLS and YYNGEE. The CDR3 has 15 residues. The CDR3 sequence is CASSVNPIVADTQYF. The CDR3 nucleotides read TGTGCCAGCAGCGTAAACCCGATTGTAGCAGATACGCAGTATTTT.

This clone is a singleton in its sample. The V call is TRBV28, the J call TRBJ2-2; D is unresolved. Germline CDR1 MDHEN, CDR2 SYDVKM. Trimming removed 5 bases from V and 8 bases from J, with 9 bases in between. CDR3 length equals 12 residues. The CDR3 sequence: CASSPLIGELFF. As DNA, the CDR3 is TGTGCCAGCAGTCCTCTAATTGGGGAGCTGTTTTTT.

CDR3 nucleotide sequence: TGCAGCGTTAGTTCCGGGACAGGGATTGGCAATCAGCCCCAGCATTTT. Its translation is CSVSSGTGIGNQPQHF. The chain carries TRBV29-1 and TRBJ1-5; 9 nucleotides line up with TRBD1. Per germline, CDR1 SQVTM and CDR2 ANQGSEA. Trimming removed 5 bases from V and 2 bases from J; junction bases left unmatched: 10. This CDR3 contains 16 residues.

In this sample, this clone turned up once. The CDR3: CANKGLAVDNEQFF. As DNA, the CDR3 is TGTGCCAATAAGGGACTAGCGGTGGACAATGAGCAGTTCTTC. The rearrangement links TRBV2 to TRBJ2-1; 11 nucleotides agree with TRBD2. The length of the CDR3 is 14 residues. Germline CDR1 is SNHLY and CDR2 is FYNNEI. V dropped 10 bases and J dropped 5; count of bases not matched to a gene: 7.

The J gene is TRBJ2-5, the V gene TRBV5-1; 9 nucleotides align to TRBD2. This CDR3 has 15 residues. Per germline, CDR1 SGHRS and CDR2 YFSETQ. V shed 7 bases, J shed 2 bases, and the junction held 9 bases outside the gene matches. Written as DNA, the CDR3 is TGCGCCAGCGGTCCTAGCGGGGAAAATCAAGAGACCCAGTACTTC. This translates into CASGPSGENQETQYF. Together with reference TRBV5-1 and TRBJ2-5, the CDR3 gives the full variable domain: KAGVTQTPRYLIKTRGQQVTLSCSPISGHRSVSWYQQTPGQGLQFLFEYFSETQRNKGNFPGRFSGRQFSNSRSEMNVSTLELGDSALYLCASGPSGENQETQYFGPGTRLLVL.

A single count supports this clone. The chain couples TRBV6-5 to TRBJ1-1; D gene ambiguous. V lost 6 bases to trimming and J lost 4 bases, with 12 bases between them. From germline, CDR1 is MNHEY and CDR2 SVGAGI. This CDR3 region has 13 residues. This CDR3 is CASSPGMVTEAFF. The CDR3 bases are TGTGCCAGCAGCCCGGGGATGGTCACTGAAGCTTTCTTT.

J is TRBJ1-4 and V is TRBV4-1, with 7 bases lining up with TRBD1. There are 17 residues in the CDR3. With V trimmed by 1 base and J by 5 bases, 10 bases remained unmatched. Germline CDR1 MGHRA, CDR2 YSYEKL. CDR3 nucleotide sequence: TGCGCCAGCAGCCAAGGCCCCGGGACAGCCGGGAATGAAAAACTGTTTTTT. Protein sequence: CASSQGPGTAGNEKLFF.